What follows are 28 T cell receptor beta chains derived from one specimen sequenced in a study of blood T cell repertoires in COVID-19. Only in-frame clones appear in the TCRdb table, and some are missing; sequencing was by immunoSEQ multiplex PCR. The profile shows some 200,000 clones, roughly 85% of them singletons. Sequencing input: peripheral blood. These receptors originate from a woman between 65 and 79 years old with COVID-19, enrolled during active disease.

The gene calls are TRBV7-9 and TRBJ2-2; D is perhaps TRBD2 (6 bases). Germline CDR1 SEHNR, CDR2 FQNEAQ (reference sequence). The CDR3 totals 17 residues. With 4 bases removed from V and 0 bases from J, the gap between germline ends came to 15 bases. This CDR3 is CASSSPPGTSNTGELFF. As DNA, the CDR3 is TGTGCCAGCAGCTCACCCCCCGGGACTTCGAACACCGGGGAGCTGTTTTTT.

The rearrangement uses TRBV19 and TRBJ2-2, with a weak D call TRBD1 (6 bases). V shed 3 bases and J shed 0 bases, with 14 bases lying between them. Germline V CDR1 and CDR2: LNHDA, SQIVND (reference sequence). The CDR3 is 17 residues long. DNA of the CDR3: TGTGCCAGTAGTATCATAGGACAGCGTTCGAACACCGGGGAGCTGTTTTTT. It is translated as CASSIIGQRSNTGELFF.

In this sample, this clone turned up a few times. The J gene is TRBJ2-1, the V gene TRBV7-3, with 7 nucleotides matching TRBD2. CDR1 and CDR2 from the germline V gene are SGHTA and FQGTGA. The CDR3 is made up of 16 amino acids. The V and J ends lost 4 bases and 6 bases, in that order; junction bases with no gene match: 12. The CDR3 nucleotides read TGTGCCAGCAGCTCACAAGCGGGGTCCTACTCCAATGAGCAGTTCTTC. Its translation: CASSSQAGSYSNEQFF.

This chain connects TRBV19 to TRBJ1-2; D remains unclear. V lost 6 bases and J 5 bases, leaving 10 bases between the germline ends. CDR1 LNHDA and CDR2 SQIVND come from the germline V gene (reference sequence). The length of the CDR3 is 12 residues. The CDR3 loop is CASSSLVYGYTF. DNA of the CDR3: TGTGCCAGTAGCTCCCTTGTGTATGGCTACACCTTC.

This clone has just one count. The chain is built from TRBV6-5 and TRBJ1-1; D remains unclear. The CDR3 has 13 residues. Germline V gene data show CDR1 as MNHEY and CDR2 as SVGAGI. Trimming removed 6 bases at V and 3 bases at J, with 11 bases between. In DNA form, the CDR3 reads TGTGCCAGCAGCCGAATAGATGACACTGAAGCTTTCTTT. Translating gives CASSRIDDTEAFF.

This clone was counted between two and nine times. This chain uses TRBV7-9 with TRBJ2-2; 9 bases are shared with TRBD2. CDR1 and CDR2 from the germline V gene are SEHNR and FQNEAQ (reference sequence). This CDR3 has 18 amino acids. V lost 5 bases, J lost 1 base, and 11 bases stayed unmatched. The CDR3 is CASSPPRTSEWNTGELFF. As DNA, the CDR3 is TGTGCCAGCAGCCCACCCCGGACTAGCGAATGGAACACCGGGGAGCTGTTTTTT.

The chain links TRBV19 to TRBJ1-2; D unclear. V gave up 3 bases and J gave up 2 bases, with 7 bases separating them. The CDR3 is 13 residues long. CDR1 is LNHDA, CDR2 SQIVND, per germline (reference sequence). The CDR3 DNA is TGTGCCAGTAGTATGGGCAGAAACTATGGCTACACCTTC. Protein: CASSMGRNYGYTF.

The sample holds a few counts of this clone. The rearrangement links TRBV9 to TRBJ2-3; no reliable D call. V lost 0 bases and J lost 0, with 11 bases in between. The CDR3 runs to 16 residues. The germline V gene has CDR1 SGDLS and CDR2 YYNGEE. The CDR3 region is CASSVGTAFSTDTQYF. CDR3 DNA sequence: TGTGCCAGCAGCGTAGGAACCGCGTTTAGCACAGATACGCAGTATTTT.

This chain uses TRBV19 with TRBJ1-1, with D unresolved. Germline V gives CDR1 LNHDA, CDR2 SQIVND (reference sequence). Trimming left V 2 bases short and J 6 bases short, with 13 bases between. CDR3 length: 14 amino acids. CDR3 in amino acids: CASSINDERAEAFF. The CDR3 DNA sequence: TGTGCCAGTAGTATAAATGACGAGAGGGCTGAAGCTTTCTTT.

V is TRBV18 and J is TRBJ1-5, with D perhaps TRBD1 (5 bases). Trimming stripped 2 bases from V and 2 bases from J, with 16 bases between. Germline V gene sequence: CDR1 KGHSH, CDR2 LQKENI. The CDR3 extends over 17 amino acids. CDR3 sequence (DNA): TGTGCCAGCTCACCAAACTCTCCAGGGATAGGCAATCAGCCCCAGCATTTT. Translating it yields CASSPNSPGIGNQPQHF.

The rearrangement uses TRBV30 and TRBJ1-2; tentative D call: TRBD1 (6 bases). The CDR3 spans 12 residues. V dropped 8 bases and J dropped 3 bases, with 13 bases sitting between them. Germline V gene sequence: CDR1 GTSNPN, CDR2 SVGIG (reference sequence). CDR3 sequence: CAGTGSHYGYTF. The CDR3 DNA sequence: TGTGCCGGTACAGGGAGTCACTATGGCTACACCTTC.

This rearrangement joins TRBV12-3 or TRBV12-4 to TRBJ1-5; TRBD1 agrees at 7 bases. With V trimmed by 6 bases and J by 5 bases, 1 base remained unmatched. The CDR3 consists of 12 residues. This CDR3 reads CASRTGYQPQHF. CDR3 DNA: TGTGCCAGCAGGACAGGGTATCAGCCCCAGCATTTT.

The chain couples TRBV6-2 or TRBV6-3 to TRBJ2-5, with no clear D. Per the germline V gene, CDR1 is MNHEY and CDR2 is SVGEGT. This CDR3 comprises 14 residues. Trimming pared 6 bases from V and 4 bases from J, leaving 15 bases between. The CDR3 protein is CASSHSREPETQYF. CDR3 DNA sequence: TGTGCCAGCAGCCACAGTAGAGAACCAGAGACCCAGTACTTC.

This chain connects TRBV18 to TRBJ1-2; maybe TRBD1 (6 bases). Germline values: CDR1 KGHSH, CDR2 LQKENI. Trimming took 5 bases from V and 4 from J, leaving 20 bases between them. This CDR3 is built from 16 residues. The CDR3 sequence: CASSIRDTENLYGYTF. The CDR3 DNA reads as TGTGCCAGCTCAATCCGGGACACGGAAAACCTCTATGGCTACACCTTC.

CDR3 sequence reads: CASSPRGANTGELFF. CDR3 in DNA: TGTGCCAGCAGTCCGCGGGGCGCGAACACCGGGGAGCTGTTTTTT. V and J are TRBV6-5 and TRBJ2-2, with D perhaps TRBD2 (6 bases). V was clipped by 5 bases and J by 0 bases, with 10 bases between them. Germline V gene data show CDR1 as MNHEY and CDR2 as SVGAGI. CDR3 length: 15 residues.

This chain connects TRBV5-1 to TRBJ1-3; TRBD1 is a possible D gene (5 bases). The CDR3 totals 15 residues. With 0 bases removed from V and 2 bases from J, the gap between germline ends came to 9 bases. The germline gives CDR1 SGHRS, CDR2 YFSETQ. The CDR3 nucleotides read TGCGCCAGCAGCTTGGGTGACAGAGCTGGAAACACCATATATTTT. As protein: CASSLGDRAGNTIYF.

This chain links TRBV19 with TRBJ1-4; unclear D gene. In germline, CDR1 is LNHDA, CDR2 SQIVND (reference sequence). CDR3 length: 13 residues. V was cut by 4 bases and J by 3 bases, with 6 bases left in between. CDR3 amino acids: CASSTSANEKLFF. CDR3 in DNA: TGTGCCAGTAGTACGAGTGCTAATGAAAAACTGTTTTTT.

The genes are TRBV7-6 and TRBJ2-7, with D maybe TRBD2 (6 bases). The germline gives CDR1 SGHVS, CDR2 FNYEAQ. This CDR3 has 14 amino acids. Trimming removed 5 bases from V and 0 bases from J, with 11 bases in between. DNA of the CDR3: TGTGCCAGCAGCGCGAGGACTAACTCCTACGAGCAGTACTTC. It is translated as CASSARTNSYEQYF. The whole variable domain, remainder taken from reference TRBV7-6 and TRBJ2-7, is GAGVSQSPRYKVTKRGQDVALRCDPISGHVSLYWYRQALGQGPEFLTYFNYEAQQDKSGLPNDRFSAERPEGSISTLTIQRTEQRDSAMYRCASSARTNSYEQYFGPGTRLTVT.

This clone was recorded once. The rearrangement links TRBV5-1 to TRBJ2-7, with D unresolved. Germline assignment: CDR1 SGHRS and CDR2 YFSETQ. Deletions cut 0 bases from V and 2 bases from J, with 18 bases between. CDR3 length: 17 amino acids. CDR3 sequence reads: CASSLVTANTHPYEQYF. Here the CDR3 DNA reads TGCGCCAGCAGCTTGGTAACAGCCAATACGCATCCCTACGAGCAGTACTTC.

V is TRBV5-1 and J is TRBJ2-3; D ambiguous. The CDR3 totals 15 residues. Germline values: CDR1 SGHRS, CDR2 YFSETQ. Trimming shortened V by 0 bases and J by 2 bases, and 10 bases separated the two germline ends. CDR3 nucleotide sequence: TGCGCCAGCAGCTTGGGTAATCCCCCCACAGATACGCAGTATTTT. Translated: CASSLGNPPTDTQYF.

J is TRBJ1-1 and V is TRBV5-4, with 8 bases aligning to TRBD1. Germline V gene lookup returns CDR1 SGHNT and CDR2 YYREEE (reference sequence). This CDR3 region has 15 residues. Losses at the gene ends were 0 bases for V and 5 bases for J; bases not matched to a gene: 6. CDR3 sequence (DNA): TGTGCCAGCAGCTTGGGGGCAGGGGGCTCTACTGAAGCTTTCTTT. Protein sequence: CASSLGAGGSTEAFF.

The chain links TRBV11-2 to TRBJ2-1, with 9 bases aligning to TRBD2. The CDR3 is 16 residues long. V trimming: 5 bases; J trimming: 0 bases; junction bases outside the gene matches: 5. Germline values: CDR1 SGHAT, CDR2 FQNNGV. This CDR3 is CASSPRGGRSYNEQFF. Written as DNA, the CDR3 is TGTGCCAGCAGCCCGCGGGGGGGCCGCTCCTACAATGAGCAGTTCTTC. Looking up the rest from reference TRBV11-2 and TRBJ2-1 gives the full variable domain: EAGVAQSPRYKIIEKRQSVAFWCNPISGHATLYWYQQILGQGPKLLIQFQNNGVVDDSQLPKDRFSAERLKGVDSTLKIQPAKLEDSAVYLCASSPRGGRSYNEQFFGPGTRLTVL.

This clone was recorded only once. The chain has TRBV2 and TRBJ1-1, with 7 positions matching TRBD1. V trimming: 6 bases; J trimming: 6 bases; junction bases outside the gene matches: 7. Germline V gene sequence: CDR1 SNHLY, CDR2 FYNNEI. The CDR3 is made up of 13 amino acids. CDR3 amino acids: CASRGLTGSEAFF. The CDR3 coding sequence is TGTGCCAGCAGGGGATTGACAGGGTCTGAAGCTTTCTTT.

The CDR3: CASNPTSRLSYEQYF. CDR3 coding DNA: TGTGCCAGCAACCCAACTAGCCGTCTCTCCTACGAGCAGTACTTC. The V gene is TRBV6-2 or TRBV6-3, the J gene TRBJ2-7, with D perhaps matching TRBD2 (6 bases). V shed 7 bases and J shed 0 bases, with 16 bases lying between them. The germline V gene encodes CDR1 MNHEY and CDR2 SVGEGT. CDR3 length equals 15 residues.

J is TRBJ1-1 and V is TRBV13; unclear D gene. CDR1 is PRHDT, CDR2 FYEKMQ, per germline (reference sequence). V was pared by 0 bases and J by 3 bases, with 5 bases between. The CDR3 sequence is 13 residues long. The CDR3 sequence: CASSLGEDTEAFF. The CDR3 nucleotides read TGTGCCAGCAGCTTAGGGGAGGACACTGAAGCTTTCTTT.

CDR3 residues: CASSLVGGRAWETQYF. The CDR3 DNA sequence: TGTGCCAGCAGCTTAGTAGGCGGGAGGGCCTGGGAGACCCAGTACTTC. The chain joins TRBV7-6 to TRBJ2-5; 9 nucleotides align to TRBD2. V lost 1 base, J lost 5 bases, and 8 bases stayed unmatched. The germline V gene has CDR1 SGHVS and CDR2 FNYEAQ. The CDR3 runs to 16 residues. Full variable domain (rest looked up from reference TRBV7-6 and TRBJ2-5): GAGVSQSPRYKVTKRGQDVALRCDPISGHVSLYWYRQALGQGPEFLTYFNYEAQQDKSGLPNDRFSAERPEGSISTLTIQRTEQRDSAMYRCASSLVGGRAWETQYFGPGTRLLVL.

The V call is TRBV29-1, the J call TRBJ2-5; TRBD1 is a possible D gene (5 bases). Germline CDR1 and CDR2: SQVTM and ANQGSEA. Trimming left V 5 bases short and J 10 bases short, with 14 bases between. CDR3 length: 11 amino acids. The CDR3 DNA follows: TGCAGCGTTCAGGGCAGAAGTAACCAGTACTTC. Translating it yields CSVQGRSNQYF.

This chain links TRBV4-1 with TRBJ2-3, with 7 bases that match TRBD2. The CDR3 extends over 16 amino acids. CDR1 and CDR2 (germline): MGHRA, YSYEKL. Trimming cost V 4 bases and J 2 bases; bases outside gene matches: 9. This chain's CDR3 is CASSPGRSAFTDTQYF. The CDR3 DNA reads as TGCGCCAGCAGCCCCGGGAGGTCCGCGTTCACAGATACGCAGTATTTT.